One sample yielded the 10 T cell receptor beta chains listed below, sequenced in a study of beta chain features in type 1 diabetes (dated by TCRdb to between 2017 and 2018). Libraries were built with the immunoSEQ multiplex PCR assay. The High Capacity cDNA Reverse Transcription Kit was used to reverse transcribe all of the isolated RNA, meaning that expressed TCRB transcripts were what got sequenced. Sourced from immuneACCESS, this table was stored by TCRdb with only in-frame sequences that have V and J called. A share of the clones is absent; for the studies checked, an unresolved V gene accounts for under half, and the remainder has no known explanation. For this sample there are a few hundred thousand clones; about 16% appear just once. Approximately 0.019% of the sample rests with the top ten. Specimen: naive CD4+ T cells from blood. The sample's cell subset or site label, in plain terms: true naive CD4+ T cells. Receptors were obtained from a woman between 18 and 30 years old in good health.

The J gene is TRBJ2-1, the V gene TRBV6-5; possible D gene TRBD2, 6 bases. Germline loops: CDR1 MNHEY, CDR2 SVGAGI. This CDR3 spans 15 amino acids. Trimming removed 6 bases at V and 4 bases at J, with 16 bases between. CDR3 sequence (DNA): TGTGCCAGCAGGCGGGGCGGGGCTCTTTACAATGAGCAGTTCTTC. Translation: CASRRGGALYNEQFF.

The J gene is TRBJ1-4, the V gene TRBV6-5; unclear D gene. Trimming shortened V by 7 bases and J by 15 bases, and 6 bases separated the two germline ends. CDR1 and CDR2 from the germline V gene are MNHEY and SVGAGI. This CDR3 region has 8 residues. The chain's CDR3 is CASIQMFF. CDR3 bases: TGTGCCAGCATCCAGATGTTTTTT.

The sample holds a few counts of this clone. This chain links TRBV29-1 with TRBJ2-7; D perhaps matches TRBD2 (6 bases). The V gene lost 4 bases and the J gene lost 3 bases, with 13 bases spanning the gap. Looked up from germline, CDR1 is SQVTM and CDR2 is ANQGSEA. This CDR3 comprises 13 residues. CDR3 loop: CSVGRLDHYEQYF. The CDR3 nucleotides are TGCAGCGTTGGGAGACTAGACCACTACGAGCAGTACTTC.

The table lists this clone with a few counts. The chain links TRBV27 to TRBJ1-2, with 8 bases matching TRBD1. The CDR3 spans 14 residues. Germline loops: CDR1 MNHEY, CDR2 SMNVEV (reference sequence). The junction had 9 bases not matched to a gene; V was cut back by 5 bases and J by 7 bases. The CDR3 DNA reads as TGTGCCAGCAGTCCGAGGACAGGGTCGGGTGGCTACACCTTC. Translated: CASSPRTGSGGYTF.

This clone appeared a few times. This sequence joins TRBV5-6 and TRBJ2-4; 14 positions match TRBD2. This CDR3 comprises 19 residues. V trimming: 0 bases; J trimming: 0 bases; junction bases outside the gene matches: 5. Germline-derived CDR1 and CDR2 are SGHDT and YYEEEE. The chain's CDR3 is CASSLVGTSGSGAKNIQYF. CDR3 DNA sequence: TGTGCCAGCAGCTTGGTGGGGACTAGCGGGAGTGGAGCCAAAAACATTCAGTACTTC.

This clone was counted a few times. This rearrangement joins TRBV28 to TRBJ1-5; D is uncertain. CDR3 length: 12 residues. Germline values: CDR1 MDHEN, CDR2 SYDVKM. Trimming left V 3 bases short and J 7 bases short, with 7 bases between. The CDR3 DNA sequence: TGTGCCAGCAGTTTGTTGCGGCAGCCCCAGCATTTT. It codes for CASSLLRQPQHF.

This clone was recorded a few times. This chain joins TRBV29-1 and TRBJ2-1, with a weak D call TRBD1 (6 bases). The CDR3 length is 17 residues. Trimming shortened V by 3 bases and J by 0 bases, and 18 bases separated the two germline ends. Germline V CDR1 and CDR2: SQVTM, ANQGSEA. The CDR3 coding sequence is TGCAGCGTTGATGTTCCAGGACAGATATACTCCTACAATGAGCAGTTCTTC. This sequence encodes CSVDVPGQIYSYNEQFF.

The V call is TRBV28, the J call TRBJ2-7; possibly TRBD2 for D (7 bases). CDR3 length equals 15 residues. Trimming cost V 3 bases and J 4 bases, with 16 bases left between them. Germline CDR1 reads MDHEN; CDR2 reads SYDVKM. The CDR3, as DNA: TGTGCCAGCAGTTTGGGGAGGGGCAGGGGATACGAGCAGTACTTC. It yields the protein CASSLGRGRGYEQYF. The complete variable domain, with remaining parts taken from reference TRBV28 and TRBJ2-7, reads DVKVTQSSRYLVKRTGEKVFLECVQDMDHENMFWYRQDPGLGLRLIYFSYDVKMKEKGDIPEGYSVSREKKERFSLILESASTNQTSMYLCASSLGRGRGYEQYFGPGTRLTVT.

Only a few counts were recorded for this clone. The chain has TRBV21-1 and TRBJ2-2; the DNA was not used to check the table's D call, TRBD1. TRBV21-1 is a pseudogene locus. This CDR3 region has 19 residues. The CDR3 protein is CASSPSIGGQAPNTGELFF. In DNA, the CDR3 is TGTGCCAGCAGCCCCAGTATTGGGGGACAGGCTCCGAACACCGGGGAGCTGTTTTTT.

This chain joins TRBV7-9 and TRBJ1-5; 9 bases match TRBD1. The trim removed 5 bases at V and 4 bases at J, leaving 9 bases unmatched. Germline CDR1 reads SEHNR; CDR2 reads FQNEAQ (reference sequence). This CDR3 comprises 16 residues. CDR3 amino acids: CASSAGTGFVNQPQHF. In nucleotides, the CDR3 is TGTGCCAGCAGCGCCGGGACAGGGTTTGTAAATCAGCCCCAGCATTTT.